Presented here are 13 T cell receptor beta chains from one specimen sequenced in a study of blood T cells in healthy people across ages. The second PCR ran roughly 6 to 11 cycles with a sample-barcoded 5' primer and J-beta primers. One entry per CDR3 protein, called by TCRdb with MiXCR from the 5' RACE reads. The table lists about 1.1 million distinct CDR3 sequences, 35% to 40% of them singletons. Material for sequencing was blood. These receptors came from a man younger than 35 in good health.

The genes are TRBV10-3 and TRBJ1-1, with TRBD1 identical over 8 bases. The V gene end was trimmed by 5 bases and the J gene end by 0 bases; junction bases not matched to a gene: 5. The length of the CDR3 is 15 residues. Germline CDR1 is ENHRY and CDR2 is SYGVKD. This chain's CDR3 is CAISSGGGVNTEAFF. Written as DNA, the CDR3 is TGTGCCATCAGTTCAGGGGGCGGTGTGAACACTGAAGCTTTCTTT.

This clonotype was observed a handful of times. The chain joins TRBV28 to TRBJ2-1; TRBD1 matches at 9 bases. Germline V CDR1 and CDR2: MDHEN, SYDVKM. After removal of 6 bases from V and 7 bases from J, the junction contained 10 bases not matched to a gene. This CDR3 is built from 15 residues. The CDR3 DNA reads TGTGCCAGCAGATCACAGGGGGCAGGGTTTAATGAGCAGTTCTTC. This translates into CASRSQGAGFNEQFF.

The table lists this clonotype with a few counts. The chain combines TRBV4-3 with TRBJ2-1; 8 positions agree with TRBD1. There are 16 residues in the CDR3. J gave up 2 bases and V 1 base, and 4 bases lay outside the gene matches. CDR1 and CDR2 from the germline V gene are LGHNA and YSLEER. CDR3 bases: TGCGCCAGCAGCCAAGGTCTACAGGGGGCCTACAATGAGCAGTTCTTC. Its protein product is CASSQGLQGAYNEQFF.

The table lists this clonotype with many counts. CDR3 loop: CAISAGQGPNQPQHF. For the CDR3, the DNA is TGTGCCATCAGTGCGGGACAGGGTCCCAATCAGCCCCAGCATTTT. This chain joins TRBV10-3 and TRBJ1-5, with 9 bases fitting TRBD1. The CDR3 is 15 amino acids. The V segment lost 4 bases and the J segment 3 bases; nucleotides outside the gene matches: 4. CDR1 is ENHRY, CDR2 SYGVKD, per germline.

V is TRBV4-3 and J is TRBJ1-4; the D gene is possibly TRBD1 (6 bases). The germline V gene has CDR1 LGHNA and CDR2 YSLEER. The CDR3 sequence is 14 residues long. V lost 3 bases, J lost 8 bases, and 13 bases lay in between. The CDR3: CASSHRDTREKLFF. The CDR3 DNA sequence: TGCGCCAGCAGCCACCGGGACACTCGGGAAAAACTGTTTTTT.

V usage is TRBV14 and J usage is TRBJ1-6, with TRBD1 matching 9 bases. This CDR3 is 14 amino acids long. The V and J ends lost 6 bases and 9 bases, in that order; junction bases with no gene match: 6. Looked up from germline, CDR1 is SGHDN and CDR2 is FVKESK. The CDR3 DNA is TGTGCCAGCAGTCGCGACAGGGGGATTTCACCCCTCCACTTT. The encoded protein is CASSRDRGISPLHF.

The V and J genes are TRBV3-1 and TRBJ2-5, with D perhaps matching TRBD1 (5 bases). Germline V lookup: CDR1 LGHDT, CDR2 YNNKEL (reference sequence). The length of the CDR3 is 15 residues. Trimming stripped 1 base from V and 1 base from J, with 10 bases between. CDR3 nucleotides: TGTGCCAGCAGCCAAGTGACAGACCGCCAAGAGACCCAGTACTTC. This codes for CASSQVTDRQETQYF.

This clonotype was found a few times. CDR3 region: CASSPRPRTSGGYNEQFF. The CDR3 DNA sequence: TGTGCCAGCAGCCCCCGGCCGAGGACTAGCGGGGGTTACAATGAGCAGTTCTTC. The chain couples TRBV7-3 to TRBJ2-1; 13 bases agree with TRBD2. The germline V gene has CDR1 SGHTA and CDR2 FQGTGA. V lost 5 bases and J lost 4; bases outside the gene matches: 11. This CDR3 spans 18 amino acids. Based on the CDR3 plus reference TRBV7-3 and TRBJ2-1, the full variable domain is GAGVSQTPSNKVTEKGKYVELRCDPISGHTALYWYRQSLGQGPEFLIYFQGTGAADDSGLPNDRFFAVRPEGSVSTLKIQRTERGDSAVYLCASSPRPRTSGGYNEQFFGPGTRLTVL.

In this sample, this clonotype turned up many times. The rearrangement links TRBV7-2 to TRBJ2-3; D possibly corresponds to TRBD2 (6 bases). V lost 5 bases and J lost 0, with 12 bases in between. The CDR3 sequence is 15 residues long. Germline V lookup: CDR1 SGHTA, CDR2 FQGNSA. The CDR3 reads CASSQPRGSTDTQYF. The CDR3 bases are TGTGCCAGCAGCCAACCCCGGGGGAGCACAGATACGCAGTATTTT.

J is TRBJ2-1 and V is TRBV7-9; 7 bases map to TRBD2. The length of the CDR3 is 13 residues. V dropped 8 bases and J dropped 6; count of bases not matched to a gene: 7. From germline, CDR1 is SEHNR and CDR2 FQNEAQ (reference sequence). CDR3 protein: CASEGGLFNEQFF. DNA for the CDR3: TGTGCCAGCGAGGGAGGGCTCTTCAATGAGCAGTTCTTC.

This chain uses TRBV30 with TRBJ2-2; 7 bases fit TRBD1. Germline CDR1 is GTSNPN and CDR2 is SVGIG (reference sequence). The ends lost 7 bases at V and 0 bases at J; junction bases unmatched: 5. This CDR3 comprises 14 residues. CDR3 sequence (DNA): TGTGCCTCCCCGGGACAGACGAACACCGGGGAGCTGTTTTTT. Its translation is CASPGQTNTGELFF.

V gene TRBV4-3 combines with J gene TRBJ1-2; 9 bases are shared with TRBD1. From germline, CDR1 is LGHNA and CDR2 YSLEER. The CDR3 consists of 15 residues. Germline trimming cut 0 bases from V and 7 bases from J; bases unmatched to any gene: 6. CDR3 sequence reads: CASSQDHRGHGGYTF. The CDR3 coding sequence is TGCGCCAGCAGCCAAGATCACAGGGGGCATGGTGGCTACACCTTC.

The DNA for the CDR3 is TGTGCCAGCAGTCCTACACCTTCCTACGAGCAGTACTTC. Amino acid sequence: CASSPTPSYEQYF. This chain connects TRBV12-3 or TRBV12-4 to TRBJ2-7; no firm D call. Trimming cost V 5 bases and J 1 base, with 9 bases left between them. The CDR3 length is 13 residues.